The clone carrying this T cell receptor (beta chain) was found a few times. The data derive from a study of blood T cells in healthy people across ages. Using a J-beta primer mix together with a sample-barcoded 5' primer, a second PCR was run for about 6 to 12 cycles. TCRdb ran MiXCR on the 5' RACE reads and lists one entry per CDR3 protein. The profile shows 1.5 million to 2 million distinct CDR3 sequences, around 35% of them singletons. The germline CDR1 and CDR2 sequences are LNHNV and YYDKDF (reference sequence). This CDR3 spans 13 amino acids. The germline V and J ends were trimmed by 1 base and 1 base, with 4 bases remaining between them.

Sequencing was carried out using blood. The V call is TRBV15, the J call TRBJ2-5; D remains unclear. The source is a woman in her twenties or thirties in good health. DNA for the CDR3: TGTGCCACCAGCAGAGCGACCCAAGAGACCCAGTACTTC. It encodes CATSRATQETQYF.